This T cell receptor beta chain originates from a study of blood T cell repertoires in COVID-19. In the authors' workflow: Researchers report that nucleated cell counts were estimated from reference gene primer amplification. The repertoire was sequenced with immunoSEQ multiplex PCR; TCRdb's copy has only in-frame clones and lacks some. V and J calls plus clone size are reproduced from that table; the DNA served to infer D and trimming. The sample carries approximately 230,000 clones, roughly four fifths recorded once. Germline V gene lookup returns CDR1 SGHRS and CDR2 YFSETQ. Trimming removed 0 bases from V and 8 bases from J; junction bases left unmatched: 5. This CDR3 contains 15 residues.

The chain employs TRBV5-1 and TRBJ2-1; 10 bases align to TRBD1. The receptor was isolated from a man aged 35-49 years who had recovered from COVID-19. Sequenced: PBMCs or T cells enriched from blood (not recorded which). The CDR3 region is CASSLGQGANDEQFF. The CDR3 DNA reads TGCGCCAGCAGCTTGGGACAGGGGGCGAACGATGAGCAGTTCTTC.